These 16 T cell receptor beta chains came from one sample sequenced in a study of blood T cell repertoires in COVID-19. Repertoires were generated with immunoSEQ multiplex PCR, while TCRdb's copy carries only in-frame clones and drops some. The data show about 240,000 clones, with roughly 80% seen just once and 6.5% to 9% held by the top ten. The sequenced sample was peripheral blood. The source of these receptors is a woman aged 80 or older with COVID-19, enrolled during active disease.

The gene calls are TRBV12-3 or TRBV12-4 and TRBJ2-7, with no clear D. This CDR3 is built from 11 residues. V gave up 0 bases and J gave up 6 bases, with 3 bases separating them. In DNA, the CDR3 is TGTGCCAGCAGTTTAGCGCGCGAGCAGTACTTC. Its protein product is CASSLAREQYF.

This clone occurred once. The chain is built from TRBV18 and TRBJ1-1; D remains unclear. The V and J ends lost 3 bases and 0 bases respectively, with 5 bases between them. The CDR3 is 13 amino acids. The germline V gene has CDR1 KGHSH and CDR2 LQKENI. CDR3 in DNA: TGTGCCAGCTCACCGCTATTGAACACTGAAGCTTTCTTT. This codes for CASSPLLNTEAFF.

The genes are TRBV7-9 and TRBJ1-2; TRBD1 matches 8 bases. The CDR3 runs to 14 residues. Trimming cost V 7 bases and J 2 bases; bases outside gene matches: 6. Germline lookup yields CDR1 SEHNR and CDR2 FQNEAQ (reference sequence). The CDR3 DNA follows: TGTGCCAGCAACCGACAGGGGACCAACTATGGCTACACCTTC. Translated, it gives CASNRQGTNYGYTF.

Only a few counts were recorded for this clone. The gene calls are TRBV5-6 and TRBJ2-7; D gene ambiguous. The germline V and J ends were trimmed by 4 bases and 2 bases, with 16 bases remaining between them. Germline V CDR1 and CDR2: SGHDT, YYEEEE. The CDR3 extends over 15 amino acids. The CDR3 nucleotides are TGTGCCAGCAGCGGCTCATGGCCTCAAACCTACGAGCAGTACTTC. It translates to CASSGSWPQTYEQYF.

The chain uses TRBV5-4 and TRBJ2-3; TRBD2 agrees at 10 bases. Germline V lookup: CDR1 SGHNT, CDR2 YYREEE (reference sequence). The trim removed 3 bases at V and 3 bases at J, leaving 7 bases unmatched. The CDR3 loop spans 16 amino acids. Here the CDR3 reads CASSSRAGGGTDTQYF. The CDR3 coding sequence is TGTGCCAGCAGCTCCAGAGCGGGGGGGGGTACAGATACGCAGTATTTT.

This clone was seen once. The chain combines TRBV10-3 with TRBJ2-1, with 13 bases identical to TRBD2. With 3 bases clipped from V and 5 bases from J, the junction kept 4 bases outside the gene matches. The CDR3 runs 16 residues. Germline CDR1 ENHRY, CDR2 SYGVKD. This CDR3 is CAISENGLAGDNEQFF. CDR3 nucleotide sequence: TGTGCCATCAGTGAAAACGGACTAGCGGGAGACAATGAGCAGTTCTTC.

The rearrangement joins TRBV15 to TRBJ2-1; TRBD1 aligns across 9 bases. This CDR3 spans 16 amino acids. The germline CDR1 and CDR2 sequences are LNHNV and YYDKDF (reference sequence). V lost 2 bases to trimming and J lost 7 bases; unmatched junction nucleotides: 9. The DNA of the CDR3 is TGTGCCACCAGCAGACTAGGCAGGGACAGGGCTAATGAGCAGTTCTTC. Its protein product is CATSRLGRDRANEQFF. Using reference TRBV15 and TRBJ2-1 for the parts outside the CDR3, the full variable domain is DAMVIQNPRYQVTQFGKPVTLSCSQTLNHNVMYWYQQKSSQAPKLLFHYYDKDFNNEADTPDNFQSRRPNTSFCFLDIRSPGLGDTAMYLCATSRLGRDRANEQFFGPGTRLTVL.

This clone has more than one count but fewer than ten. This rearrangement joins TRBV27 to TRBJ1-1; TRBD1 might be the D (5 bases). Trimming removed 5 bases from V and 4 bases from J, with 11 bases in between. The CDR3 has 13 amino acids. Germline V gives CDR1 MNHEY, CDR2 SMNVEV (reference sequence). CDR3 in amino acids: CASSPWGGTEAFF. The DNA of the CDR3 is TGTGCCAGCAGTCCATGGGGGGGCACTGAAGCTTTCTTT.

This rearrangement joins TRBV29-1 to TRBJ2-1, with 7 bases matching TRBD1. The CDR3 extends over 11 amino acids. V was pared by 4 bases and J by 10 bases, with 4 bases of the junction left unmatched. CDR1 is SQVTM, CDR2 ANQGSEA, per germline. CDR3 region: CSVAGQSEQFF. The CDR3 DNA reads TGCAGCGTTGCGGGACAGTCGGAGCAGTTCTTC.

This clone has a single count. J is TRBJ2-5 and V is TRBV24-1; unclear D gene. Trimming stripped 5 bases from V and 5 bases from J, with 5 bases between. Germline CDR1 is KGHDR and CDR2 is SFDVKD. This CDR3 is 11 amino acids long. The CDR3 nucleotides read TGTGCCACCAGTGCCGGGGAGACCCAGTACTTC. It is translated as CATSAGETQYF.

This clone was seen only a few times. The V call is TRBV5-1, the J call TRBJ1-2, with TRBD1 identical over 8 bases. This CDR3 contains 15 residues. Germline CDR1 SGHRS, CDR2 YFSETQ. V dropped 5 bases and J dropped 4; count of bases not matched to a gene: 10. The CDR3 loop is CASRTDRAPGYGYTF. CDR3 bases: TGCGCCAGCAGAACGGACAGGGCCCCAGGCTATGGCTACACCTTC. The variable domain in full, with the rest retrieved from reference TRBV5-1 and TRBJ1-2, is KAGVTQTPRYLIKTRGQQVTLSCSPISGHRSVSWYQQTPGQGLQFLFEYFSETQRNKGNFPGRFSGRQFSNSRSEMNVSTLELGDSALYLCASRTDRAPGYGYTFGSGTRLTVV.

This sequence joins TRBV2 and TRBJ1-2; no firm D call. Germline-derived CDR1 and CDR2 are SNHLY and FYNNEI. Trimming took off 6 bases at V and 0 bases at J, with 14 bases between the two ends. The CDR3 is made up of 15 amino acids. The CDR3 DNA is TGTGCCAGCAGACCCCTGGCCGATACTAACTATGGCTACACCTTC. It encodes CASRPLADTNYGYTF.

Remarks on this clone: Other DNA sequences of this sample code for an identical CDR3. The CDR3, as DNA: TGCAGCGTTGAACGGGGGGAGACCCAGTACTTC. This gives the protein CSVERGETQYF. The chain carries TRBV29-1 and TRBJ2-5, with D possibly being TRBD2 (6 bases). V lost 2 bases to trimming and J lost 5 bases, with 6 bases between them. The CDR3 is 11 amino acids. CDR1 is SQVTM, CDR2 ANQGSEA, per germline. The complete variable domain, with remaining parts taken from reference TRBV29-1 and TRBJ2-5, reads SAVISQKPSRDICQRGTSLTIQCQVDSQVTMMFWYRQQPGQSLTLIATANQGSEATYESGFVIDKFPISRPNLTFSTLTVSNMSPEDSSIYLCSVERGETQYFGPGTRLLVL.

The J gene is TRBJ1-2, the V gene TRBV27; 7 bases are shared with TRBD1. The junction had 9 bases not matched to a gene; V was cut back by 9 bases and J by 5 bases. The germline V gene encodes CDR1 MNHEY and CDR2 SMNVEV (reference sequence). The CDR3 spans 13 residues. The DNA for the CDR3 is TGTGCCAGTTCCCAGACAGGGAGATATGGCTACACCTTC. Protein sequence: CASSQTGRYGYTF.

V gene TRBV5-6 combines with J gene TRBJ2-5, with 9 bases that match TRBD1. This CDR3 region has 17 residues. The germline V gene has CDR1 SGHDT and CDR2 YYEEEE. Trimming removed 1 base from V and 6 bases from J; junction bases left unmatched: 13. CDR3 nucleotide sequence: TGTGCCAGCAGCTTGACCCAGACCGGGACAGGGTCGAAGACCCAGTACTTC. This gives the protein CASSLTQTGTGSKTQYF.

V is TRBV5-1 and J is TRBJ2-5, with TRBD1 matching over 7 bases. This CDR3 contains 15 residues. Germline loops: CDR1 SGHRS, CDR2 YFSETQ. V shed 0 bases and J 5 bases; nucleotides not matched to a gene: 7. CDR3 coding DNA: TGCGCCAGCAGCTTGGGGTTTGCAGGGGGTGAGACCCAGTACTTC. As protein: CASSLGFAGGETQYF.